A single sample is the source of the 26 T cell receptor beta chains below, sequenced in a study of shared clonotypes between healthy human individuals. Repertoires were generated with immunoSEQ multiplex PCR, while TCRdb's copy carries only in-frame clones and drops some. The top ten clones hold 0.1% to 0.15% of a sample with millions of clones, roughly 95% of them seen once. Sequencing input: naive CD4+ T cells sorted from blood. Subset in this sample: CD45RA+ positively selected. The source is a young man in good health.

The chain is built from TRBV6-1 and TRBJ1-1, with unresolved D. Deletions cut 1 base from V and 0 bases from J, with 12 bases between. Germline V gene lookup returns CDR1 MNHNS and CDR2 SASEGT. This CDR3 spans 16 amino acids. Here the CDR3 DNA reads TGTGCCAGCAGTGAAGTATTTACAGACATGAACACTGAAGCTTTCTTT. Protein: CASSEVFTDMNTEAFF.

This clone was counted once. The junction departs from germline at one end; a sequencing error may be responsible. The chain uses TRBV7-9 and TRBJ2-3, with 8 nucleotides matching TRBD1. The CDR3 has 12 residues. From germline, CDR1 is SEHNR and CDR2 FQNEAQ (reference sequence). CDR3 DNA: TGTGCCAGCAGCTTAAAGACAGGGGCTAACCAATTT. Protein sequence: CASSLKTGANQF.

The rearrangement links TRBV9 to TRBJ2-1; the D is unclear. From germline, CDR1 is SGDLS and CDR2 YYNGEE. The CDR3 length is 17 residues. The germline V and J ends were trimmed by 0 bases and 0 bases, with 13 bases remaining between them. The CDR3 region has the DNA TGTGCCAGCAGCGTAGAAGGAGCGCCCGCCTCCTACAATGAGCAGTTCTTC. Residues: CASSVEGAPASYNEQFF.

The chain has TRBV5-1 and TRBJ1-2, with D tentatively TRBD1 (5 bases). CDR1 SGHRS and CDR2 YFSETQ come from the germline V gene. The CDR3 consists of 16 residues. V dropped 0 bases and J dropped 3 bases, with 15 bases sitting between them. This CDR3 is CASSLEWTTIDYGYTF. CDR3 nucleotides: TGCGCCAGCAGCTTGGAATGGACAACCATAGACTATGGCTACACCTTC. The full variable domain, completed using reference TRBV5-1 and TRBJ1-2, is KAGVTQTPRYLIKTRGQQVTLSCSPISGHRSVSWYQQTPGQGLQFLFEYFSETQRNKGNFPGRFSGRQFSNSRSEMNVSTLELGDSALYLCASSLEWTTIDYGYTFGSGTRLTVV.

The rearrangement uses TRBV19 and TRBJ2-1; 9 nucleotides match TRBD2. The CDR3 is 15 amino acids. The V and J ends lost 3 bases and 6 bases, in that order; junction bases with no gene match: 6. From germline, CDR1 is LNHDA and CDR2 SQIVND (reference sequence). CDR3 sequence (DNA): TGTGCCAGTAGTATCTTAAGCGGGAGGCGCAATGAGCAGTTCTTC. This sequence encodes CASSILSGRRNEQFF.

This rearrangement joins TRBV4-3 to TRBJ2-3, with 10 positions matching TRBD2. The CDR3 covers 18 residues. V lost 0 bases to trimming and J lost 0 bases; unmatched junction nucleotides: 6. Germline V gives CDR1 LGHNA, CDR2 YSLEER. The CDR3 protein is CASSQDAGLAYSTDTQYF. The DNA for the CDR3 is TGCGCCAGCAGCCAAGATGCGGGACTAGCGTATAGCACAGATACGCAGTATTTT.

The chain has TRBV30 and TRBJ1-3, with D perhaps TRBD1 (6 bases). CDR1 and CDR2 (germline): GTSNPN, SVGIG (reference sequence). V lost 3 bases to trimming and J lost 3 bases, with 15 bases between them. This CDR3 is built from 15 residues. CDR3 coding DNA: TGTGCCTGGAGAGAAGCGGGGGCAAATGGAAACACCATATATTTT. Translation: CAWREAGANGNTIYF.

The chain links TRBV29-1 to TRBJ1-2; no clear D gene. Germline values: CDR1 SQVTM, CDR2 ANQGSEA. This CDR3 comprises 12 residues. The V gene lost 8 bases and the J gene lost 2 bases, with 12 bases spanning the gap. CDR3 in amino acids: CSTPTGNYGYTF. DNA for the CDR3: TGCAGCACCCCTACTGGCAACTATGGCTACACCTTC.

Note on this clone: This specimen includes other DNA sequences encoding the same CDR3. The chain couples TRBV9 to TRBJ2-5; 8 bases agree with TRBD2. The germline V gene has CDR1 SGDLS and CDR2 YYNGEE. V was clipped by 0 bases and J by 1 base; unmatched bases: 2. The CDR3 has 15 amino acids. The CDR3 loop reads CASSVASGSQETQYF. The CDR3 nucleotides read TGTGCCAGCAGCGTAGCCAGCGGGAGCCAAGAGACCCAGTACTTC. Using reference TRBV9 and TRBJ2-5 for the parts outside the CDR3, the full variable domain is DSGVTQTPKHLITATGQRVTLRCSPRSGDLSVYWYQQSLDQGLQFLIQYYNGEERAKGNILERFSAQQFPDLHSELNLSSLELGDSALYFCASSVASGSQETQYFGPGTRLLVL.

This chain connects TRBV19 to TRBJ1-5; D perhaps matches TRBD1 (5 bases). The V gene lost 5 bases and the J gene lost 0 bases, with 20 bases spanning the gap. CDR1 and CDR2 (germline): LNHDA, SQIVND (reference sequence). The length of the CDR3 is 18 residues. DNA for the CDR3: TGTGCCAGTAGTCTCTACCTTGGGACGGGGTTTAGCAATCAGCCCCAGCATTTT. This gives the protein CASSLYLGTGFSNQPQHF.

J is TRBJ2-5 and V is TRBV10-1; 7 nucleotides align to TRBD2. The CDR3 consists of 14 residues. V gave up 0 bases and J gave up 5 bases; unmatched junction bases: 3. CDR1 WNHNN and CDR2 SYGVQD come from the germline V gene (reference sequence). CDR3 in amino acids: CASSESTSRETQYF. The DNA of the CDR3 is TGCGCCAGCAGTGAGTCGACTAGCAGGGAGACCCAGTACTTC.

The V gene is TRBV30, the J gene TRBJ1-6; D call uncertain. Germline CDR1 and CDR2: GTSNPN and SVGIG (reference sequence). The CDR3 is 13 residues long. Trimming took off 4 bases at V and 8 bases at J, with 12 bases between the two ends. The DNA for the CDR3 is TGTGCCTGGAAGGTTAACTGGGATTCACCCCTCCACTTT. Translation: CAWKVNWDSPLHF. The whole variable domain, filled in from reference TRBV30 and TRBJ1-6, reads SQTIHQWPATLVQPVGSPLSLECTVEGTSNPNLYWYRQAAGRGLQLLFYSVGIGQISSEVPQNLSASRPQDRQFILSSKKLLLSDSGFYLCAWKVNWDSPLHFGNGTRLTVT.

This clone was observed a single time. The chain links TRBV7-9 to TRBJ1-1; TRBD1 is a possible D gene (5 bases). This CDR3 is 15 amino acids long. Germline V lookup: CDR1 SEHNR, CDR2 FQNEAQ (reference sequence). Trimming shortened V by 1 base and J by 5 bases, and 14 bases separated the two germline ends. This chain's CDR3 is CASSLVRGRWTEAFF. The CDR3 region has the DNA TGTGCCAGCAGCTTAGTAAGGGGCAGGTGGACTGAAGCTTTCTTT.

This clone was seen just once. The chain couples TRBV10-3 to TRBJ1-1; 8 bases are shared with TRBD1. Germline assignment: CDR1 ENHRY and CDR2 SYGVKD. The CDR3 extends over 14 amino acids. V gave up 8 bases and J gave up 1 base; unmatched junction bases: 6. CDR3 coding DNA: TGTGCCATCGGGACCGGGACAGGGAACACTGAAGCTTTCTTT. Protein product: CAIGTGTGNTEAFF.

In its sample, this clone was seen once. The CDR3 sequence is CASSFSLDQDTQYF. CDR3 nucleotides: TGTGCCAGCAGCTTCAGTTTAGACCAAGATACGCAGTATTTT. J is TRBJ2-3 and V is TRBV7-9; D unclear. Germline-derived CDR1 and CDR2 are SEHNR and FQNEAQ (reference sequence). CDR3 length: 14 residues. Trimming took off 3 bases at V and 5 bases at J, with 12 bases between the two ends.

The chain recombines TRBV5-6 with TRBJ2-3; TRBD2 aligns across 10 bases. Germline V gives CDR1 SGHDT, CDR2 YYEEEE. With V trimmed by 1 base and J by 7 bases, 6 bases remained unmatched. The CDR3 consists of 15 residues. The CDR3: CASSLIAGGTNTQYF. CDR3 coding DNA: TGTGCCAGCAGCTTGATAGCGGGGGGTACGAATACGCAGTATTTT.

J is TRBJ1-3 and V is TRBV19; D is perhaps TRBD1 (6 bases). The CDR3 extends over 14 amino acids. Germline V lookup: CDR1 LNHDA, CDR2 SQIVND (reference sequence). V lost 11 bases to trimming and J lost 3 bases, with 17 bases between them. CDR3 DNA: TGTGCCGGCTTGGACAGAGAACGTGGAAACACCATATATTTT. It yields the protein CAGLDRERGNTIYF. The entire variable domain, with the rest obtained from reference TRBV19 and TRBJ1-3, is as follows: DGGITQSPKYLFRKEGQNVTLSCEQNLNHDAMYWYRQDPGQGLRLIYYSQIVNDFQKGDIAEGYSVSREKKESFPLTVTSAQKNPTAFYLCAGLDRERGNTIYFGEGSWLTVV.

The chain carries TRBV27 and TRBJ2-7; D gene ambiguous. CDR3 length: 12 residues. CDR1 is MNHEY and CDR2 is SMNVEV in the germline V gene (reference sequence). Trimming removed 0 bases from V and 4 bases from J, with 4 bases in between. CDR3 nucleotides: TGTGCCAGCAGTTTATCTGGATACGAGCAGTACTTC. Its translation is CASSLSGYEQYF.

In nucleotides, the CDR3 is TGTGCCATCAGTGATGCAGTACCCAATGAGCAGTTCTTC. Protein product: CAISDAVPNEQFF. The rearrangement links TRBV10-3 to TRBJ2-1, with D uncertain. Germline V CDR1 and CDR2: ENHRY, SYGVKD. This CDR3 comprises 13 residues. Trimming took 3 bases from V and 6 from J, leaving 9 bases between them.

The chain couples TRBV27 to TRBJ2-1; 12 nucleotides line up with TRBD2. CDR1 is MNHEY and CDR2 is SMNVEV in the germline V gene (reference sequence). CDR3 length: 15 amino acids. The J segment lost 10 bases and the V segment lost 4 bases, leaving 8 bases of the junction unmatched. The DNA of the CDR3 is TGTGCCAGCAGTTCAGGACTAGCGGGATACCGGGAGCAGTTCTTC. Translated, it gives CASSSGLAGYREQFF.

The V call is TRBV30, the J call TRBJ2-3; D remains ambiguous. Germline-derived CDR1 and CDR2 are GTSNPN and SVGIG (reference sequence). The CDR3 has 13 amino acids. V dropped 6 bases and J dropped 6 bases, with 16 bases sitting between them. The CDR3 here is CACRTPATDTQYF. In DNA, the CDR3 is TGTGCCTGCAGAACCCCCGCGACGGATACGCAGTATTTT.

This clone has just one count. The CDR3 DNA follows: TGCGCCAGCAGCTTGACGGCCAGCGGACGGTACAATGAGCAGTTCTTC. This translates into CASSLTASGRYNEQFF. This chain links TRBV5-1 with TRBJ2-1; TRBD2 is a possible D gene (5 bases). The CDR3 sequence is 16 residues long. Germline CDR1 reads SGHRS; CDR2 reads YFSETQ. The germline V and J ends were trimmed by 1 base and 4 bases, with 15 bases remaining between them.

The chain has TRBV5-5 and TRBJ2-7; D gene uncertain. Germline V gene data show CDR1 as SGHKS and CDR2 as YYEKEE (reference sequence). The CDR3 length is 14 residues. The V gene lost 4 bases and the J gene lost 1 base, with 12 bases spanning the gap. The CDR3 reads CASSPTMVSYEQYF. CDR3 sequence (DNA): TGTGCCAGCAGCCCTACGATGGTGTCCTACGAGCAGTACTTC. The complete variable domain, with remaining parts taken from reference TRBV5-5 and TRBJ2-7, reads DAGVTQSPTHLIKTRGQQVTLRCSPISGHKSVSWYQQVLGQGPQFIFQYYEKEERGRGNFPDRFSARQFPNYSSELNVNALLLGDSALYLCASSPTMVSYEQYFGPGTRLTVT.

This chain uses TRBV5-6 with TRBJ1-1, with a tentative D call TRBD1 (5 bases). V lost 2 bases and J lost 0, with 11 bases in between. The germline gives CDR1 SGHDT, CDR2 YYEEEE. This CDR3 comprises 15 residues. The CDR3 loop is CASSLRQIMNTEAFF. The CDR3 DNA reads as TGTGCCAGCAGCTTAAGACAGATAATGAACACTGAAGCTTTCTTT.

V usage is TRBV4-3 and J usage is TRBJ2-1; TRBD2 aligns across 10 bases. V shed 0 bases, J shed 4 bases, and the junction held 6 bases outside the gene matches. This CDR3 comprises 17 residues. Looked up from germline, CDR1 is LGHNA and CDR2 is YSLEER. The chain's CDR3 is CASSQDLGTSVYNEQFF. DNA for the CDR3: TGCGCCAGCAGCCAAGATCTAGGGACTAGCGTTTACAATGAGCAGTTCTTC.

V gene TRBV6-5 combines with J gene TRBJ2-2; TRBD1 matches at 10 bases. Germline V gives CDR1 MNHEY, CDR2 SVGAGI. The CDR3 covers 15 residues. V shed 6 bases, J shed 3 bases, and the junction held 4 bases outside the gene matches. The CDR3 loop is CASRAGTGDTGELFF. CDR3 coding DNA: TGTGCCAGCAGAGCCGGGACAGGGGACACCGGGGAGCTGTTTTTT.